Described below is a single T cell receptor (beta chain) sequence and its context. Its antigen is as yet unknown. This sample is drawn from a study of OX40 agonist ivuxolimab in advanced cancers. Across the whole study: Patients received the agonistic anti-OX40 (CD134) antibody ivuxolimab. While on treatment, patients had intravenous ivuxolimab at 0.01 to 10 mg/kg every 2 weeks. Study-level results: Several nonresponders also turned out to have low normalized T-cell clonal expansion. Relatively little clonal expansion, among the lowest observed, appeared in partial responders at 0.1-3.0 mg/kg.

Germline-derived CDR1 and CDR2 are ENHRY and SYGVKD. This CDR3 has 17 amino acids. V dropped 8 bases and J dropped 0 bases, with 20 bases sitting between them. Profiling relied on immunoSEQ multiplex PCR, and the TCRdb table lists in-frame clones only, not all of them. The table includes around 150,000 clones, 90% detected once. The rearrangement uses TRBV10-3 and TRBJ1-3; tentatively, D is TRBD1 (5 bases). This clonotype originated in an adult with an advanced solid tumor such as melanoma, head and neck, liver or kidney cancer. Material: CD4+ or CD8+ T cells sorted from blood, obtained in a trial of the OX40 agonist ivuxolimab. In nucleotides, the CDR3 is TGTGCCATCTTCGGCCAGACAGAGACCGACTCTGGAAACACCATATATTTT. Translating it yields CAIFGQTETDSGNTIYF.